This T cell receptor (beta chain) was sequenced in a study of blood T cell repertoires in COVID-19. The wider study: The analysed material was cDNA or gDNA that came from T cells, B-cell-depleted T cells, or PBMCs.

The sample holds a few counts of this clone. Profiled with immunoSEQ multiplex PCR; TCRdb holds only in-frame clones, not every one. Here the sample spans roughly 200,000 clones, roughly 85% being singletons. This TCR was recovered from a woman over 75 with acute or convalescent COVID-19. The sequenced material came from peripheral blood.

CDR3 amino acids: CASVQGQSSYNEQFF. CDR3 sequence (DNA): TGTGCCAGCGTGCAGGGACAGAGCTCCTACAATGAGCAGTTCTTC. The V and J genes are TRBV28 and TRBJ2-1; TRBD1 matches 7 bases. J gave up 0 bases and V 8 bases, and 7 bases lay outside the gene matches. The CDR3 runs 15 residues. The germline CDR1 and CDR2 sequences are MDHEN and SYDVKM.